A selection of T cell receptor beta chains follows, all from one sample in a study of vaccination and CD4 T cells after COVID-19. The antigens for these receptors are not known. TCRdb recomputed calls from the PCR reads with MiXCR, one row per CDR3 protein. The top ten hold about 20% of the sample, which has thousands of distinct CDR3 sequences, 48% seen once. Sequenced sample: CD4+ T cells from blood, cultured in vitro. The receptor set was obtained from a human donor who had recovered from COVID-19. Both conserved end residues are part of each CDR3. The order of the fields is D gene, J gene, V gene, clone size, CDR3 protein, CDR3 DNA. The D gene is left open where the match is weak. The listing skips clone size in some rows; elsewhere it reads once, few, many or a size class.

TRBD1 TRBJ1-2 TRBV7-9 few CASSLAGGLRDRGYGYTF TGTGCCAGCAGCTTAGCGGGGGGCCTTCGGGACAGGGGATACGGCTACACCTTC
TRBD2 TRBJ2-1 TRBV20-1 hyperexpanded CSARGASGRNEQFF TGCAGTGCTAGAGGCGCTAGCGGGAGGAATGAGCAGTTCTTC
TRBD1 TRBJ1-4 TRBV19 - CASRQQGASNEKLFF TGTGCCAGTAGACAACAGGGGGCGTCTAATGAAAAACTGTTTTTT
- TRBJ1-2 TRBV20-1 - CSAHSGAQWDYGYTF TGCAGTGCGCACTCGGGAGCCCAGTGGGACTATGGCTACACCTTC
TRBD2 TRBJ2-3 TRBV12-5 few CASGLYSGSGTDTQYF TGTGCTAGTGGTCTTTATAGCGGGAGTGGCACAGATACGCAGTATTTT
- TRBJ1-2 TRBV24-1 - CATSVPGGHGYTF TGTGCCACCAGTGTTCCGGGCGGTCATGGCTACACCTTC
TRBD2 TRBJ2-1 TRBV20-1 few CSAPVSSGTPYNEQFF TGCAGTGCCCCAGTCTCTAGCGGGACCCCTTACAATGAGCAGTTCTTC
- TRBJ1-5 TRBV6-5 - CASSYQGPSEPQHF TGTGCCAGCAGTTACCAGGGCCCCTCGGAACCCCAGCATTTT
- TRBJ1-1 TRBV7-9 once CASGLGQRTEAFF TGTGCCAGCGGCTTGGGGCAGAGGACTGAAGCTTTCTTT
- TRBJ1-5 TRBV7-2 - CASSSQTGNQPQHF TGTGCCAGCAGCTCGCAGACAGGCAATCAGCCCCAGCATTTT
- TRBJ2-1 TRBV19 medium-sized CASSISGGKSNEQFF TGTGCCAGTAGTATATCTGGCGGAAAAAGCAATGAGCAGTTCTTC
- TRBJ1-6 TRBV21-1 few CASEGSNSPLHF TGTGCCAGCGAAGGAAGTAATTCACCCCTCCACTTT
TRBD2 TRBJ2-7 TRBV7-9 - CASLREANYEQYF TGTGCCAGCTTGCGGGAGGCCAACTACGAGCAGTACTTC
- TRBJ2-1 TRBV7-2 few CASSAGPGVSYNEQFF TGTGCCAGCAGCGCGGGCCCGGGAGTCTCTTACAATGAGCAGTTCTTC
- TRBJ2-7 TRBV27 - CASSMRGRLTPYEQYF TGTGCCAGCAGTATGCGGGGACGGTTAACCCCCTACGAGCAGTACTTC
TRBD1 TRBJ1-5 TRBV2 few CASRVGTGVGNQPQHF TGTGCCAGCAGGGTTGGGACAGGGGTTGGCAATCAGCCCCAGCATTTT
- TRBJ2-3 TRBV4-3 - CASSRAAGDTQYF TGCGCCAGCAGCCGGGCGGCGGGGGATACGCAGTATTTT
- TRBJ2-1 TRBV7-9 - CASSLGTLLGEQFF TGTGCCAGCAGCTTAGGTACTCTCCTGGGTGAGCAGTTCTTC
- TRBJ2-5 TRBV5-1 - CASSLSGGETQYF TGCGCCAGCAGCTTGAGTGGGGGTGAGACCCAGTACTTC
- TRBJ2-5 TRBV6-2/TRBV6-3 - CASKRGETQYF TGTGCCAGCAAACGGGGAGAGACCCAGTACTTC
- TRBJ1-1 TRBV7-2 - CASSLAGQGMGTEAFF TGTGCCAGCAGCTTAGCCGGGCAGGGGATGGGTACTGAAGCTTTCTTT
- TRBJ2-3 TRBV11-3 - CASSRGGDTQYF TGTGCCAGCTCCAGGGGGGGAGATACGCAGTATTTT
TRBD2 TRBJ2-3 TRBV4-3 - CASSQGTGTSGSNTQYF TGCGCCAGCAGCCAGGGTACCGGGACTAGCGGGAGTAATACGCAGTATTTT
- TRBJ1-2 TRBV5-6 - CASSFRQGVRGYTF TGTGCCAGCAGCTTTAGGCAGGGTGTGCGTGGCTACACCTTC
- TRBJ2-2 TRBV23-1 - CASSQSGLRGINTGELFF TGCGCCAGCAGTCAATCTGGGCTGAGAGGCATTAACACCGGGGAGCTGTTTTTT
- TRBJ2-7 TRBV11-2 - CASRDQTSGEQYF TGTGCCAGCAGAGACCAAACCTCGGGCGAGCAGTACTTC
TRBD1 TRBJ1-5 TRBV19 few CASSQTPGQGLTFNQPQHF TGTGCCAGTAGCCAGACCCCGGGACAGGGGTTAACCTTCAATCAGCCCCAGCATTTT
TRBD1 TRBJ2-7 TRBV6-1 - CASSRRQGSYEQYF TGTGCCAGCAGTCGGCGACAGGGCTCCTACGAGCAGTACTTC
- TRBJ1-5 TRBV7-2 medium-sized CASSLVGGPNQPQHF TGTGCCAGCAGCTTAGTGGGCGGACCCAATCAGCCCCAGCATTTT
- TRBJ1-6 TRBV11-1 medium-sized CASSLGWTASPLHF TGTGCCAGCAGCTTAGGATGGACAGCCTCACCCCTCCACTTT
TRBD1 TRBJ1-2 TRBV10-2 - CASSVDRVGDYGYTF TGCGCCAGCAGCGTTGACAGGGTAGGGGACTATGGCTACACCTTC
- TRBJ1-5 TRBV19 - CASSISGSQPQHF TGTGCCAGTAGTATATCAGGGTCTCAGCCCCAGCATTTT
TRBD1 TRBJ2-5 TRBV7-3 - CASSRGQQETQYF TGTGCCAGCAGCCGGGGACAGCAAGAGACCCAGTACTTC
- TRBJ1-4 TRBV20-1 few CSARDQGRASYNEKLFF TGCAGTGCTAGAGATCAAGGCCGGGCGAGCTATAATGAAAAACTGTTTTTT
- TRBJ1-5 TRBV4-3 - CASSQDGKNQPQHF TGCGCCAGCAGCCAAGACGGCAAGAATCAGCCCCAGCATTTT
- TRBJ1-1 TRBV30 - CAWSPPNREGVAFF TGTGCCTGGAGCCCACCAAACAGGGAAGGTGTAGCTTTCTTT
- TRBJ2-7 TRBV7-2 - CASSFSAGYEQYF TGTGCCAGCAGCTTCTCAGCGGGTTACGAGCAGTACTTC
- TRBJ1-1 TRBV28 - CASSSYWGGNTEAFF TGTGCCAGCAGTTCCTATTGGGGTGGGAACACTGAAGCTTTCTTT
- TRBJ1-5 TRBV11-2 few CASSFGSIGNQPQHF TGTGCCAGCAGCTTTGGCAGCATCGGCAATCAGCCCCAGCATTTT
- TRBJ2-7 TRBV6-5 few CASSYSTVGPSSYEQYF TGTGCCAGCAGTTACTCGACCGTTGGACCCAGCTCCTACGAGCAGTACTTC
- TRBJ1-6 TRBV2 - CASSGRFNSPLHF TGTGCCAGCAGTGGGAGGTTTAATTCACCCCTCCACTTT
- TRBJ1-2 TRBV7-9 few CASSLALSRNSYGYTF TGTGCCAGCAGCTTAGCGCTAAGCAGGAATTCGTATGGCTACACCTTC
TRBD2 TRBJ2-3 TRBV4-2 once CASSQVSAGGRDTQYF TGTGCCAGCAGCCAAGTATCAGCGGGAGGGAGGGATACGCAGTATTTT
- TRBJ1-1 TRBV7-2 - CASSLTGNTEAFF TGTGCCAGCAGCCTGACAGGGAACACTGAAGCTTTCTTT
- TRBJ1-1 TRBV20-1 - CSARDGSGRTEAFF TGCAGTGCCCGAGACGGTTCGGGAAGGACTGAAGCTTTCTTT
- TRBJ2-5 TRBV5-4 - CASSWGGTARVETQYF TGTGCCAGCAGCTGGGGAGGAACAGCTCGGGTAGAGACCCAGTACTTC
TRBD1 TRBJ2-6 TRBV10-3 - CAISGVGQGASSGANVLTF TGTGCCATCAGTGGGGTCGGACAGGGGGCTAGTTCTGGGGCCAACGTCCTGACTTTC